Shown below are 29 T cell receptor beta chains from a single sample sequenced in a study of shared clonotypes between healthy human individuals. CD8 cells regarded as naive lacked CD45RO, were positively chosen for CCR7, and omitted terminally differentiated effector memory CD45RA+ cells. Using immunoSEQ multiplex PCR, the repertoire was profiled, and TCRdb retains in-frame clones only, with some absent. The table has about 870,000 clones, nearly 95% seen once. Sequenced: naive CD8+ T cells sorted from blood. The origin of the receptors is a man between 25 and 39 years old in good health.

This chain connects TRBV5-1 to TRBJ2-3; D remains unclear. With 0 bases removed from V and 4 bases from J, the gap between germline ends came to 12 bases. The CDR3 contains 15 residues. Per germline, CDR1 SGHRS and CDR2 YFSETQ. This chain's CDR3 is CASSLVPVLSDTQYF. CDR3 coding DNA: TGCGCCAGCAGCTTGGTCCCTGTACTGTCAGATACGCAGTATTTT.

The CDR3 DNA reads TGTGCCAGCAGGCCCTTAGGCGGGAGGGCCAATGAGCAGTTCTTC. Translating it yields CASRPLGGRANEQFF. The chain links TRBV27 to TRBJ2-1; the match to TRBD2 covers 9 bases. CDR1 is MNHEY and CDR2 is SMNVEV in the germline V gene (reference sequence). The CDR3 has 15 amino acids. The trim removed 6 bases at V and 6 bases at J, leaving 9 bases unmatched.

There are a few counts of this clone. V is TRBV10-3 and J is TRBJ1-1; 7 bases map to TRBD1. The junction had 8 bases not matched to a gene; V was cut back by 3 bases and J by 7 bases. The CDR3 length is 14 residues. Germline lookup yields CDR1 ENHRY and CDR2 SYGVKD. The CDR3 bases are TGTGCCATCAGTGACGAGGACAGGTCAATTGAAGCTTTCTTT. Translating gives CAISDEDRSIEAFF.

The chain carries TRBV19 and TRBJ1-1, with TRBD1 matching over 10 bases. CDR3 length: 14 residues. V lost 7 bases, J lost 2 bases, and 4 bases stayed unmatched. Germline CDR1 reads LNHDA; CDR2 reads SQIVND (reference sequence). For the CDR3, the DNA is TGTGCCAGTACCGGGACAGGGGTTAACACTGAAGCTTTCTTT. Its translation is CASTGTGVNTEAFF.

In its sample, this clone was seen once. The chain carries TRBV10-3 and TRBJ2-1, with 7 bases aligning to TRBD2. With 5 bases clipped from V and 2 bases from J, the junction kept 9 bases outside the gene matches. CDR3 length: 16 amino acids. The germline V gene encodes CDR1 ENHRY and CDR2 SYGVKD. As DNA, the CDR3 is TGTGCCATCAGTCTCATTAAGGGGAGGGCCTACAATGAGCAGTTCTTC. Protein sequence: CAISLIKGRAYNEQFF.

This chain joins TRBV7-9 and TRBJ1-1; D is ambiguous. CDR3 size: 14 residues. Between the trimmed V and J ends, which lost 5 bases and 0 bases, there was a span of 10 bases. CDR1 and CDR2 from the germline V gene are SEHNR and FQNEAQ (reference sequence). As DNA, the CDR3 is TGTGCCAGCAGCCAGGTCCCCCTGAACACTGAAGCTTTCTTT. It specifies CASSQVPLNTEAFF.

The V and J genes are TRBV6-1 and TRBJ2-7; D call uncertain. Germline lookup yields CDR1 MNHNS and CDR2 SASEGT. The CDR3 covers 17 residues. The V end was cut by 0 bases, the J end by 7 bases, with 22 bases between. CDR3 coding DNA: TGTGCCAGCAGTGAAGCGAGTTCTGGGTTAGGGTGGGTTGAGCAGTACTTC. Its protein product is CASSEASSGLGWVEQYF.

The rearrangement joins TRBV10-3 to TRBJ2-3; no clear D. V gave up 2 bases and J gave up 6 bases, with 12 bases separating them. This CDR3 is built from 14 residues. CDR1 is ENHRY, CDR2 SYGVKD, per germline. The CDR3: CAISEGPMRDTQYF. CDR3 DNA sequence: TGTGCCATCAGTGAGGGACCGATGCGGGATACGCAGTATTTT.

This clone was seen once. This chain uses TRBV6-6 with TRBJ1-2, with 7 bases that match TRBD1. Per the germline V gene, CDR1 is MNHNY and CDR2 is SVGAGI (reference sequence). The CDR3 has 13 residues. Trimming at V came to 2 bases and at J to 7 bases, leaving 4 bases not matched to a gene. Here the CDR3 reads CASSYPGGVGYTF. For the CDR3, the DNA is TGTGCCAGCAGTTACCCAGGGGGGGTTGGCTACACCTTC.

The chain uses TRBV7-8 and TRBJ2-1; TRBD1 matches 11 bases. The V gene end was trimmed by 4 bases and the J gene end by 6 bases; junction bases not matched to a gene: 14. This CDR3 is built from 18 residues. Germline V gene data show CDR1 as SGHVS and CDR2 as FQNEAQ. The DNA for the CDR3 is TGTGCCAGCAGCTACCAACCGACCGGGACAGGGGGAGGCAATGAGCAGTTCTTC. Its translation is CASSYQPTGTGGGNEQFF. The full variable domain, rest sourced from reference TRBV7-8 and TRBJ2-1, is GAGVSQSPRYKVAKRGQDVALRCDPISGHVSLFWYQQALGQGPEFLTYFQNEAQLDKSGLPSDRFFAERPEGSVSTLKIQRTQQEDSAVYLCASSYQPTGTGGGNEQFFGPGTRLTVL.

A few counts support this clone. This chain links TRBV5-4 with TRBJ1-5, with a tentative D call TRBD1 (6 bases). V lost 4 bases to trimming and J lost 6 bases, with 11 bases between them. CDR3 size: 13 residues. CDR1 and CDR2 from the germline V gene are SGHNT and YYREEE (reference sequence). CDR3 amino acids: CASSQTGSQPQHF. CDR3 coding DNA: TGTGCCAGCAGCCAAACAGGGTCTCAGCCCCAGCATTTT.

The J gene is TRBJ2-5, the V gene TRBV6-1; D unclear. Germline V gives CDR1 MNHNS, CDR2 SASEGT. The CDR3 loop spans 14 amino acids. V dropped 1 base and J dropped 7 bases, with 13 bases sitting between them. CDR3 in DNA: TGTGCCAGCAGTGAAGGTGTTTTTGTTGGGACCCAGTACTTC. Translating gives CASSEGVFVGTQYF.

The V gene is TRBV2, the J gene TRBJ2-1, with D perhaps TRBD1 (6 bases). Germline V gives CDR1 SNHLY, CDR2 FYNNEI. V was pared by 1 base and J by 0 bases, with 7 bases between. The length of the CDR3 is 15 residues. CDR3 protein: CASSEGTASYNEQFF. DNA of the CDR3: TGTGCCAGCAGTGAAGGGACAGCCTCCTACAATGAGCAGTTCTTC.

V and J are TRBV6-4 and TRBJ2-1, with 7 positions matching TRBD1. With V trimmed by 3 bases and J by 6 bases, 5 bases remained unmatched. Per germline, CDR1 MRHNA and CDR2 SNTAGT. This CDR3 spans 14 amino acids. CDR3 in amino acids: CASSDAPGGNEQFF. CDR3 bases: TGTGCCAGCAGTGATGCGCCAGGGGGCAATGAGCAGTTCTTC.

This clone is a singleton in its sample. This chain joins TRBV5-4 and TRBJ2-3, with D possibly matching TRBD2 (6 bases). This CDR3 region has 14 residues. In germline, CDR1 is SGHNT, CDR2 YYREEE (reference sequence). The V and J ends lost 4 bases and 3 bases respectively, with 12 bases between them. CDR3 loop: CASSPGEGTDTQYF. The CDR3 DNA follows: TGTGCCAGCAGCCCGGGGGAAGGGACAGATACGCAGTATTTT.

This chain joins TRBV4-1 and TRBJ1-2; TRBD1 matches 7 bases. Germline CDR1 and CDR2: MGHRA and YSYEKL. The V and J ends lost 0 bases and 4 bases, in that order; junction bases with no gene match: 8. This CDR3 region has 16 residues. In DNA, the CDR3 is TGCGCCAGCAGCCAAGATCGATCGGGACAGCCCTATGGCTACACCTTC. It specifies CASSQDRSGQPYGYTF.

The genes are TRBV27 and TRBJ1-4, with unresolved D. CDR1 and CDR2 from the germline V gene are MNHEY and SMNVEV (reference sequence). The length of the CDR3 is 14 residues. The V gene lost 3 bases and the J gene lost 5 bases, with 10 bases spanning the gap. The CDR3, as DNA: TGTGCCAGCAGTTTGGGGAGACACAATGAAAAACTGTTTTTT. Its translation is CASSLGRHNEKLFF.

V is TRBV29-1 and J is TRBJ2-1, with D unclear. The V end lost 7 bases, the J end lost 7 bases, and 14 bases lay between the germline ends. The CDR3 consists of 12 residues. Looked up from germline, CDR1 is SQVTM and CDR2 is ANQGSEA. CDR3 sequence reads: CSAQSLGNEQFF. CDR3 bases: TGCAGCGCCCAATCTCTAGGGAATGAGCAGTTCTTC.

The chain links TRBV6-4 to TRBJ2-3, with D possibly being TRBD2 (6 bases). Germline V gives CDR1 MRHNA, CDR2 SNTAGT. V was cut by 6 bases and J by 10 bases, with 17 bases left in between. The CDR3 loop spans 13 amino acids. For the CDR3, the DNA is TGTGCCAGCAGCGGCAGGCCTTGGGAGGCGCAGTATTTT. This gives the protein CASSGRPWEAQYF.

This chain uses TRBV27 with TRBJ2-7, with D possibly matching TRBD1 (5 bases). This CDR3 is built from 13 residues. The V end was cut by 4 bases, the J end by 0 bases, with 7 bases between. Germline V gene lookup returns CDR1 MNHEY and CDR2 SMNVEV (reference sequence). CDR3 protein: CASSYRTSYEQYF. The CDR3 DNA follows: TGTGCCAGCAGTTACAGGACCTCCTACGAGCAGTACTTC.

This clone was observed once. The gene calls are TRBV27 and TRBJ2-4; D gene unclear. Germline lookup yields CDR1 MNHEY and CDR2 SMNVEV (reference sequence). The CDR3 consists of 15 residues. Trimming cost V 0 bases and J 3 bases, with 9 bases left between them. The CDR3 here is CASSLSKADKNIQYF. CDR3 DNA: TGTGCCAGCAGTTTATCAAAGGCGGACAAAAACATTCAGTACTTC.

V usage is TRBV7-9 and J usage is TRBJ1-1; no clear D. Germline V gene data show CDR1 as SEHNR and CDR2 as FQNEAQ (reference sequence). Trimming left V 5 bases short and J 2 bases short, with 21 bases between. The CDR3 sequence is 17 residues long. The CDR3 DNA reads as TGTGCCAGCAGCCCCCCTTTGGTAGGGAACCCAAACACTGAAGCTTTCTTT. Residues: CASSPPLVGNPNTEAFF.

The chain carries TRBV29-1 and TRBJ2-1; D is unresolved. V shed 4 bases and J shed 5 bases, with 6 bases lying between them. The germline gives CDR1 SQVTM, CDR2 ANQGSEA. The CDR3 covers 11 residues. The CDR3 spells CSVASDNEQFF. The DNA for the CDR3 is TGCAGCGTTGCCAGCGACAATGAGCAGTTCTTC.

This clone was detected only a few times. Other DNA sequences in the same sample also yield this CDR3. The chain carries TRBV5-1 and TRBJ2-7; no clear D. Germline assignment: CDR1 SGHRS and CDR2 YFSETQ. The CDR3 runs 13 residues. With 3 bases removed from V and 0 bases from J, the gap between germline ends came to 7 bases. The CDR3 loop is CASSSESSYEQYF. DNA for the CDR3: TGCGCCAGCAGCTCAGAGAGCTCCTACGAGCAGTACTTC.

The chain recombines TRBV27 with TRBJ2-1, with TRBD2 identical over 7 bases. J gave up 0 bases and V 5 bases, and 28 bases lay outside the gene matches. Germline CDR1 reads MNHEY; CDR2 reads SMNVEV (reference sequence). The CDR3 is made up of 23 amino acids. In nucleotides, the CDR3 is TGTGCCAGCAGTCAAGGGATTGGGGGATGGGGCCAAGCGGGACCAAGCTCCTACAATGAGCAGTTCTTC. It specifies CASSQGIGGWGQAGPSSYNEQFF.

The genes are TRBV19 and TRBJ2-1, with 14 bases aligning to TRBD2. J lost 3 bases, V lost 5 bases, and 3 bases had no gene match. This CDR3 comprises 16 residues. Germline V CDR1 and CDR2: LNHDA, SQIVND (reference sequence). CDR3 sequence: CASSPGTSGGYNEQFF. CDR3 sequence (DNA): TGTGCCAGTAGTCCAGGGACTAGCGGGGGCTACAATGAGCAGTTCTTC.

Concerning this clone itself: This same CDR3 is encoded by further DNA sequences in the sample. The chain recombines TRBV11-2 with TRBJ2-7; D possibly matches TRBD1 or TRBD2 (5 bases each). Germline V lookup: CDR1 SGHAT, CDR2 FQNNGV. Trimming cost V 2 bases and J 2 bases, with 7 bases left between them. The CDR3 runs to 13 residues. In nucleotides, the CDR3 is TGTGCCAGCAGCTTACAGGGAGCCTACGAGCAGTACTTC. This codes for CASSLQGAYEQYF.

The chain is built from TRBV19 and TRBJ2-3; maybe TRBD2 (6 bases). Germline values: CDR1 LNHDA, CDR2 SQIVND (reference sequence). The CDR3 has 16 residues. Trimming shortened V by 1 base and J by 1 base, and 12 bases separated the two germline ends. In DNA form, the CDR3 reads TGTGCCAGTAGTATAGGTGGTAGCGGAGGCACAGATACGCAGTATTTT. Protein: CASSIGGSGGTDTQYF.

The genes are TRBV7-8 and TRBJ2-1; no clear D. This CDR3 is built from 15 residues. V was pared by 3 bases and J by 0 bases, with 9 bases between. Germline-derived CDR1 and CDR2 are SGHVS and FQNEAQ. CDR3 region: CASSLGFSSYNEQFF. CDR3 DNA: TGTGCCAGCAGCTTGGGGTTCAGCTCCTACAATGAGCAGTTCTTC.